These T cell receptor beta chains were read from a single sample in a study of post-analysis software for immune sequencing data. Each CDR3 protein gets one entry after TCRdb re-called the PCR reads with MiXCR. The repertoire holds approximately 360,000 distinct CDR3 sequences, with roughly 35% as singletons. The sequenced sample consisted of blood. The source is a girl aged 10 to 17 with multiple sclerosis. The CDR3 runs from the conserved cysteine through the conserved F or W. The D gene is left open where the match is weak. Size values are once, few and many counts, or a class for expanded clones, and some rows have none.

size,J,length,D,V,DNA,CDR3
.,TRBJ1-1,16,.,TRBV19,TGTGCCAGTAGTATCCTGGGTTCGGGGAAAAACACTGAAGCTTTCTTT,CASSILGSGKNTEAFF
few,TRBJ1-5,15,.,TRBV6-2/TRBV6-3,TGTGCCAGCAGTTACTCGTATAGAAGCAATCAGCCCCAGCATTTT,CASSYSYRSNQPQHF
few,TRBJ1-2,14,.,TRBV29-1,TGCAGCGTTTATAACGCCTACCCTAACTATGGCTACACCTTC,CSVYNAYPNYGYTF
.,TRBJ2-1,13,.,TRBV28,TGTGCCAGCAGTTTACACTCGGGGGATGAGCAGTTCTTC,CASSLHSGDEQFF
few,TRBJ2-7,16,.,TRBV7-4,TGTGCCAGCAGCTTAGCTGGGGGATCTACGACTTACGAGCAGTACTTC,CASSLAGGSTTYEQYF
few,TRBJ1-1,15,TRBD1,TRBV20-1,TGCAGTGCTTATGACAGGGGGCTTTGGTTGACTGAAGCTTTCTTT,CSAYDRGLWLTEAFF
.,TRBJ1-1,19,.,TRBV5-5,TGTGCCAGCAGCCTACCAGGAGGGCGGGGTTCAAGCATGAACACTGAAGCTTTCTTT,CASSLPGGRGSSMNTEAFF
.,TRBJ2-7,15,TRBD2,TRBV11-2,TGTGCCAGCAGCCTATATACTAGCGGTCGCAGCGAGCAGTACTTC,CASSLYTSGRSEQYF
once,TRBJ2-7,15,.,TRBV6-2/TRBV6-3,TGTGCCAGCAGTTACTCGTTCCTTCTCAGCTACGAGCAGTACTTC,CASSYSFLLSYEQYF
.,TRBJ1-2,12,.,TRBV6-5,TGTGCCAGCAGCCGGGTTGGGGAGGGCTACACCTTC,CASSRVGEGYTF
few,TRBJ2-3,17,TRBD2,TRBV4-2,TGTGCCAGCAGCCCCGGGGTAGCGGGGAAGAACTCAGATACGCAGTATTTT,CASSPGVAGKNSDTQYF
.,TRBJ1-2,13,.,TRBV24-1,TGTGCCACCAGTCGGGGCAGGGAAGATGGCTACACCTTC,CATSRGREDGYTF
.,TRBJ1-4,14,TRBD1,TRBV12-3/TRBV12-4,TGTGCCGGCAAACGGACAGGGGGGAATGAAAAACTGTTTTTT,CAGKRTGGNEKLFF
.,TRBJ1-2,15,.,TRBV7-2,TGTGCCAGCAGCTTTTCCTCGCGTTCTAACTATGGCTACACCTTC,CASSFSSRSNYGYTF
.,TRBJ2-2,14,TRBD1,TRBV10-3,TGTGCCACCCGGGACAGCGCGAACGCCGGGGAGCTGTTTTTT,CATRDSANAGELFF
.,TRBJ2-1,17,.,TRBV28,TGTGCCAGCACTACCGGGGGAGCAGGGGACAACTACAATGAGCAGTTCTTC,CASTTGGAGDNYNEQFF
.,TRBJ1-6,13,TRBD1,TRBV30,TGTGCCTGGAGCGGGACAGGGGATTCACCCCTCCACTTT,CAWSGTGDSPLHF
few,TRBJ2-3,16,.,TRBV12-3/TRBV12-4,TGTGCCAGCAGCTTCCGGGACATCGGAATAGGGGATACGCAGTATTTT,CASSFRDIGIGDTQYF
few,TRBJ2-1,12,TRBD1,TRBV12-3/TRBV12-4,TGTGCCAGCACCCCGCGGACAGGAGAGCAGTTCTTC,CASTPRTGEQFF
.,TRBJ1-2,13,.,TRBV27,TGTGCCAGCCGGAAACTGGGGGACTATGGCTACACCTTC,CASRKLGDYGYTF
few,TRBJ2-3,15,.,TRBV10-3,TGTGCCATCAGTGCACAGCCCCCGGACACAGATACGCAGTATTTT,CAISAQPPDTDTQYF
.,TRBJ2-5,15,.,TRBV9,TGTGCCAGCAGCTTTACCACGGGGGGCATGGAGACCCAGTACTTC,CASSFTTGGMETQYF
once,TRBJ1-1,15,TRBD1,TRBV19,TGTGCCAGTAGTCCTCTGACAGGGGATGCCACTGAAGCTTTCTTT,CASSPLTGDATEAFF
few,TRBJ2-7,13,.,TRBV12-3/TRBV12-4,TGTGCCAGCAGCCCCGCGAGGGGCGGCGAGCAGTACTTC,CASSPARGGEQYF
.,TRBJ1-1,13,.,TRBV29-1,TGCAGCGCTCACAGGGAAAAGAACACTGAAGCTTTCTTT,CSAHREKNTEAFF
few,TRBJ2-5,16,.,TRBV12-5,TGTGCTAGTGGTTTGGTACCCTCAGGGGCTCGGGAGACCCAGTACTTC,CASGLVPSGARETQYF
many,TRBJ1-2,12,.,TRBV12-3/TRBV12-4,TGTGCCAGCAGCCCGGGCCCATATGGCTACACCTTC,CASSPGPYGYTF
.,TRBJ2-1,15,.,TRBV4-3,TGCGCCAGCAGCCAAGAAGTAGATCCGGGCCGGAGGCAGTTCTTC,CASSQEVDPGRRQFF
.,TRBJ2-7,13,.,TRBV7-9,TGTGCCAGCAGCTTAGTGTACAGGGACGAGCAGTACTTC,CASSLVYRDEQYF
.,TRBJ2-7,15,.,TRBV4-1,TGCGCCAGCAGCCAAGTTTGGGGGCAGACCTACGAGCAGTACTTC,CASSQVWGQTYEQYF
.,TRBJ2-2,14,TRBD1,TRBV29-1,TGCAGCGTTGAGGGACAGGGAAACACCGGGGAGCTGTTTTTT,CSVEGQGNTGELFF